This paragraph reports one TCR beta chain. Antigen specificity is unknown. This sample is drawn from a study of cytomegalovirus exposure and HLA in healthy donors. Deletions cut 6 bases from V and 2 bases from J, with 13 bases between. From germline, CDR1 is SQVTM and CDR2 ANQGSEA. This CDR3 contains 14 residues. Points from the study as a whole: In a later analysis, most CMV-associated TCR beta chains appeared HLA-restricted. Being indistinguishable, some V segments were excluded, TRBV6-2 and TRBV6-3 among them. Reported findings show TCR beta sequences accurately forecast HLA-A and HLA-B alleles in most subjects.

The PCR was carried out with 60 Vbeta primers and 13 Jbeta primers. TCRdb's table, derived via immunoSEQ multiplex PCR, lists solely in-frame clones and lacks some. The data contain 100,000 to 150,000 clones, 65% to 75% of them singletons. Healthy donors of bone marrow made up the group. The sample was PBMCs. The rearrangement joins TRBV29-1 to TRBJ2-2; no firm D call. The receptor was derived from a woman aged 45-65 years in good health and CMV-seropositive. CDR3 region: CSVAGPLNTGELFF. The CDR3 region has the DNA TGCAGCGTGGCTGGGCCCCTCAACACCGGGGAGCTGTTTTTT.